The 30 T cell receptor beta chains in this list originate from one sample, sequenced in a study of T cells in Graves' hyperthyroidism and ophthalmopathy (dated by TCRdb to between 2019 and 2020). The library came from multiplex PCR. Sequencing was performed on an Illumina HiSeq 2000. The TCR beta CDR3 regions were amplified from the RNA transcripts. The first round of RT-PCR for the TCR CDR3 was performed with the HTBI primer set and the Qiagen OneStep RT-PCR kit. The public reads were reanalyzed by TCRdb: fastp trimming at Q25, MiXCR alignment, in-frame beta chains only. Under each unique CDR3 protein, matching rows form one entry showing the most common genes and DNA. The sample includes 700,000 or so distinct CDR3 sequences, with about 14% observed a single time. The top ten hold about an eighth of the sample. Sequencing input: blood. The source is a woman aged 45-60 years with Graves' ophthalmopathy.

This clonotype was seen many times. V is TRBV12-3 or TRBV12-4 and J is TRBJ2-7, with D uncertain. This CDR3 is 12 amino acids long. Trimming removed 4 bases from V and 3 bases from J, with 7 bases in between. The CDR3 sequence: CASSSFLYEQYF. The CDR3 bases are TGTGCCAGCAGTTCCTTCCTCTACGAGCAGTACTTC.

This clonotype was counted a few times. The chain links TRBV15 to TRBJ2-5; D gene ambiguous. Germline CDR1 is LNHNV and CDR2 is YYDKDF (reference sequence). Trimming took off 0 bases at V and 1 base at J, with 9 bases between the two ends. This CDR3 comprises 15 residues. As DNA, the CDR3 is TGTGCCACCAGCAGAGACATAGGACCCCAAGAGACCCAGTACTTC. Protein: CATSRDIGPQETQYF.

This clonotype came up many times. The chain's CDR3 is CASSLDSPSSYNSPLHF. The CDR3 DNA is TGTGCCAGCAGCCTGGACAGCCCGAGCTCCTATAATTCACCCCTCCACTTT. V is TRBV27 and J is TRBJ1-6, with D possibly matching TRBD1 (6 bases). The V gene lost 6 bases and the J gene lost 0 bases, with 15 bases spanning the gap. The V gene's germline CDR1 is MNHEY and CDR2 SMNVEV (reference sequence). The CDR3 consists of 17 residues.

This clonotype was detected a few times. The V gene is TRBV9, the J gene TRBJ2-2, with TRBD2 as a possible D gene (6 bases). CDR1 SGDLS and CDR2 YYNGEE come from the germline V gene. Trimming left V 5 bases short and J 0 bases short, with 11 bases between. The CDR3 is 15 residues long. The CDR3, as DNA: TGTGCCAGCAGTCCCGCGGGGTCGAACACCGGGGAGCTGTTTTTT. As protein: CASSPAGSNTGELFF.

This chain connects TRBV5-1 to TRBJ2-3; 14 bases fit TRBD2. Germline V gives CDR1 SGHRS, CDR2 YFSETQ. V gave up 3 bases and J gave up 5 bases; unmatched junction bases: 5. CDR3 length equals 16 residues. The CDR3 loop reads CASSSGTSGSRDTQYF. Here the CDR3 DNA reads TGCGCCAGCAGCTCCGGGACTAGCGGGAGCCGAGATACGCAGTATTTT.

The sample holds a few counts of this clonotype. This chain links TRBV7-9 with TRBJ2-2; D may be TRBD1 or TRBD2 (7 bases each). Germline V gene lookup returns CDR1 SEHNR and CDR2 FQNEAQ (reference sequence). There are 18 residues in the CDR3. The germline V and J ends were trimmed by 5 bases and 4 bases, with 23 bases remaining between them. CDR3 nucleotides: TGTGCCAGCAGCGAGATGGAACGGCAGGGGGGGAGCACCGGGGAGCTGTTTTTT. This codes for CASSEMERQGGSTGELFF. Drawing the rest from reference TRBV7-9 and TRBJ2-2, the complete variable domain is DTGVSQNPRHKITKRGQNVTFRCDPISEHNRLYWYRQTLGQGPEFLTYFQNEAQLEKSRLLSDRFSAERPKGSFSTLEIQRTEQGDSAMYLCASSEMERQGGSTGELFFGEGSRLTVL.

The chain carries TRBV4-3 and TRBJ1-6; 8 bases agree with TRBD1. CDR3 length equals 17 residues. With V trimmed by 5 bases and J by 9 bases, 15 bases remained unmatched. CDR1 is LGHNA, CDR2 YSLEER, per germline. The CDR3 coding sequence is TGCGCCAGCAGCGCTAGCGGCCAACAGGGGGAATTTTCACCCCTCCACTTT. Its protein is CASSASGQQGEFSPLHF.

V usage is TRBV4-3 and J usage is TRBJ2-7, with 8 bases lining up with TRBD2. The germline V gene has CDR1 LGHNA and CDR2 YSLEER. Trimming at V came to 0 bases and at J to 2 bases, leaving 3 bases not matched to a gene. This CDR3 has 15 amino acids. The CDR3 coding sequence is TGCGCCAGCAGCCAAGATCAAGCGGGAGCCTACGAGCAGTACTTC. This encodes CASSQDQAGAYEQYF.

This clonotype showed up just a few times. The J gene is TRBJ1-1, the V gene TRBV24-1; tentatively, D is TRBD1 (6 bases). Per the germline V gene, CDR1 is KGHDR and CDR2 is SFDVKD. The CDR3 is 18 residues long. V was pared by 2 bases and J by 5 bases, with 23 bases between. The CDR3 coding sequence is TGTGCCACCAGTGATTCTTCTGATATGCAGGGGCGCGGTACTGAAGCTTTCTTT. Translation gives CATSDSSDMQGRGTEAFF.

The rearrangement joins TRBV5-6 to TRBJ2-2, with 10 positions matching TRBD2. With V trimmed by 4 bases and J by 6 bases, 9 bases remained unmatched. The CDR3 is 16 amino acids. The V gene's germline CDR1 is SGHDT and CDR2 YYEEEE. In DNA, the CDR3 is TGTGCCAGCAGCATGATGGCTAGCGGGAGTGCCGGGGAGCTGTTTTTT. It translates to CASSMMASGSAGELFF.

This clonotype was detected a few times. The V and J genes are TRBV13 and TRBJ2-1; TRBD2 matches 8 bases. V was clipped by 2 bases and J by 0 bases; unmatched bases: 3. The germline V gene has CDR1 PRHDT and CDR2 FYEKMQ (reference sequence). The CDR3 covers 16 residues. The CDR3 protein is CASSLTGGPSYNEQFF. The CDR3 DNA reads as TGTGCCAGCAGCTTAACGGGAGGGCCCTCCTACAATGAGCAGTTCTTC.

Details on this clonotype: A read error may account for a junction end that differs from germline. The V call is TRBV4-1, the J call TRBJ2-7, with 7 bases lining up with TRBD1. The CDR3 spans 15 residues. From germline, CDR1 is MGHRA and CDR2 YSYEKL. CDR3 DNA sequence: TGCGCCAGCAGCGGATGGGGGACAGTCTCCTACGAGCAATACTTC. The encoded protein is CASSGWGTVSYEQYF.

This clonotype was recorded at least ten times. The CDR3 is CASSLMGHEQFF. The CDR3 nucleotides are TGTGCCAGCAGCTTAATGGGTCATGAGCAGTTCTTC. This chain joins TRBV7-2 and TRBJ2-1; D uncertain. Germline V CDR1 and CDR2: SGHTA, FQGNSA. This CDR3 is 12 amino acids long. Deletions cut 2 bases from V and 8 bases from J, with 7 bases between.

The J gene is TRBJ2-4, the V gene TRBV6-2 or TRBV6-3, with D perhaps given as TRBD1 or TRBD2 (5 bases each). In germline, CDR1 is MNHEY, CDR2 SVGEGT. This CDR3 has 15 amino acids. V gave up 6 bases and J gave up 0 bases, with 12 bases separating them. CDR3 protein: CASRPGRLAKNIQYF. In DNA, the CDR3 is TGTGCCAGCAGACCGGGACGGCTAGCCAAAAACATTCAGTACTTC.

Many counts were recorded for this clonotype. This rearrangement joins TRBV6-1 to TRBJ2-2; D possibly corresponds to TRBD1 (6 bases). V lost 4 bases and J lost 7, with 16 bases in between. The germline CDR1 and CDR2 sequences are MNHNS and SASEGT. The CDR3 totals 15 residues. The CDR3, as DNA: TGTGCCAGCAGTGCTTGGGGGCGCGAGAACGGGGAGCTGTTTTTT. It yields the protein CASSAWGRENGELFF.

The table lists this clonotype with a few counts. The V and J genes are TRBV20-1 and TRBJ2-7, with 8 positions matching TRBD2. V shed 5 bases, J shed 0 bases, and the junction held 6 bases outside the gene matches. The CDR3 length is 14 residues. In germline, CDR1 is DFQATT, CDR2 SNEGSKA (reference sequence). CDR3 bases: TGCAGTGCTCGACAGAGCGGGAGCTCCTACGAGCAGTACTTC. Residues: CSARQSGSSYEQYF.

The V gene is TRBV4-2, the J gene TRBJ1-5; TRBD1 matches at 7 bases. This CDR3 is built from 16 residues. CDR1 is LGHNA and CDR2 is YNFKEQ in the germline V gene. Germline trimming cut 0 bases from V and 7 bases from J; bases unmatched to any gene: 9. The CDR3 here is CASSQETGAEAQPQHF. The CDR3 DNA follows: TGTGCCAGCAGCCAAGAAACAGGGGCCGAGGCACAGCCCCAGCATTTT.

This clonotype came up many times. The chain is built from TRBV5-1 and TRBJ1-5, with a weak D call TRBD1 (5 bases). The CDR3 runs 15 residues. V was cut by 0 bases and J by 2 bases, with 9 bases left in between. Germline V gene data show CDR1 as SGHRS and CDR2 as YFSETQ. CDR3 nucleotide sequence: TGCGCCAGCAGCTTGGAGGGGAGGGGCAATCAGCCCCAGCATTTT. Translating gives CASSLEGRGNQPQHF.

There are many counts of this clonotype. This chain connects TRBV20-1 to TRBJ2-4; 11 positions match TRBD2. The CDR3 consists of 19 residues. CDR1 and CDR2 from the germline V gene are DFQATT and SNEGSKA (reference sequence). V lost 0 bases, J lost 0 bases, and 10 bases stayed unmatched. The CDR3: CSARDLLAGEGIAKNIQYF. As DNA, the CDR3 is TGCAGTGCTAGAGATCTACTAGCGGGAGAGGGGATAGCCAAAAACATTCAGTACTTC.

To note about this clonotype: One base away lies a much larger clone, so this may be a sequencing read error. This chain joins TRBV5-1 and TRBJ2-1; weak D call: TRBD1 (5 bases). Germline V CDR1 and CDR2: SGHRS, YFSETQ. The CDR3 has 17 amino acids. The V and J ends lost 2 bases and 7 bases respectively, with 22 bases between them. CDR3 amino acids: CASSFGSKGRFANEQFF. CDR3 DNA: TGCGCCAGCAGCTTTGGTTCCAAGGGGCGTTTCGCGAATGAGCAGTTCTTC.

In its sample, this clonotype was seen many times. The gene calls are TRBV18 and TRBJ1-2; D remains ambiguous. The length of the CDR3 is 15 residues. The germline V gene has CDR1 KGHSH and CDR2 LQKENI. Trimming removed 2 bases from V and 5 bases from J, with 15 bases in between. The CDR3 DNA is TGTGCCAGCTCACCATTAGCGGAGAAACCTTATGGCTACACCTTC. Protein product: CASSPLAEKPYGYTF.

V gene TRBV18 combines with J gene TRBJ2-4, with unresolved D. V lost 3 bases and J lost 7, with 4 bases in between. This CDR3 comprises 11 residues. From germline, CDR1 is KGHSH and CDR2 LQKENI. This chain's CDR3 is CASSPANIQYF. The CDR3 DNA reads as TGTGCCAGCTCACCGGCGAACATTCAGTACTTC.

This clonotype has at least ten counts. The chain is built from TRBV19 and TRBJ1-1; D might be TRBD1 (6 bases). Germline assignment: CDR1 LNHDA and CDR2 SQIVND (reference sequence). Between the trimmed V and J ends, which lost 9 bases and 0 bases, there was a span of 11 bases. The CDR3 length is 13 residues. The CDR3 DNA reads TGTGCCAGCCAGGGACAAATGAACACTGAAGCTTTCTTT. Translated, it gives CASQGQMNTEAFF.

The chain joins TRBV7-9 to TRBJ1-2, with TRBD1 matching over 8 bases. This CDR3 is built from 14 residues. Germline lookup yields CDR1 SEHNR and CDR2 FQNEAQ (reference sequence). With 1 base clipped from V and 7 bases from J, the junction kept 5 bases outside the gene matches. In DNA form, the CDR3 reads TGTGCCAGCAGCTTAGTGACAGGGGCGGGTGGCTACACCTTC. Amino acid sequence: CASSLVTGAGGYTF.

Only a few counts were recorded for this clonotype. This chain's CDR3 is CASIPKQKTGVSYEQYF. Here the CDR3 DNA reads TGTGCCAGCATCCCTAAACAGAAGACAGGGGTGTCCTACGAGCAGTACTTC. V usage is TRBV7-9 and J usage is TRBJ2-7, with 8 positions matching TRBD1. The CDR3 consists of 17 residues. J gave up 1 base and V 7 bases, and 15 bases lay outside the gene matches. Germline values: CDR1 SEHNR, CDR2 FQNEAQ (reference sequence). Using reference TRBV7-9 and TRBJ2-7 for the parts outside the CDR3, the full variable domain is DTGVSQNPRHKITKRGQNVTFRCDPISEHNRLYWYRQTLGQGPEFLTYFQNEAQLEKSRLLSDRFSAERPKGSFSTLEIQRTEQGDSAMYLCASIPKQKTGVSYEQYFGPGTRLTVT.

This clonotype was counted many times. The rearrangement joins TRBV28 to TRBJ2-7; D may be TRBD2 (6 bases). The CDR3 is made up of 16 amino acids. Trimming pared 4 bases from V and 2 bases from J, leaving 18 bases between. Germline V gene sequence: CDR1 MDHEN, CDR2 SYDVKM. Written as DNA, the CDR3 is TGTGCCAGCAGTTCCCTCGGGAGCGGGCGGACCTACGAGCAGTACTTC. Its translation is CASSSLGSGRTYEQYF.

This chain links TRBV12-5 with TRBJ1-2, with a possible D match to TRBD1 (5 bases). V dropped 1 base and J dropped 2 bases, with 17 bases sitting between them. The CDR3 is 17 residues long. Germline V gives CDR1 LGHNT, CDR2 FRNRAP. CDR3 bases: TGTGCTAGTGGTTTGGAGGTTCGGGGGTCACGGAACTATGGCTACACCTTC. It encodes CASGLEVRGSRNYGYTF.

The table lists this clonotype with a few counts. This rearrangement joins TRBV9 to TRBJ2-1; D may be TRBD1 or TRBD2 (5 bases each). The CDR3 contains 15 residues. V was shortened by 4 bases and J by 4 bases, with 15 bases between the two germline ends. Germline V CDR1 and CDR2: SGDLS, YYNGEE. The DNA for the CDR3 is TGTGCCAGCAGCCCTCAGGGAGTCCCATACAATGAGCAGTTCTTC. The encoded protein is CASSPQGVPYNEQFF.

This clonotype turned up a few times. CDR3 coding DNA: TGCAGTGCTAGAGATGAACAGCGTCTCAATCAGCCCCAGCATTTT. This sequence encodes CSARDEQRLNQPQHF. This chain joins TRBV20-1 and TRBJ1-5; no clear D. Germline V gene lookup returns CDR1 DFQATT and CDR2 SNEGSKA (reference sequence). This CDR3 comprises 15 residues. The ends were cut back, 0 bases at V and 3 bases at J, with 12 bases in the middle.

The V call is TRBV6-1, the J call TRBJ1-5, with D uncertain. Between the trimmed V and J ends, which lost 5 bases and 9 bases, there was a span of 8 bases. The CDR3 runs 11 residues. The germline V gene encodes CDR1 MNHNS and CDR2 SASEGT. As DNA, the CDR3 is TGTGCCAGCAGTCCACGGGGGCCCCAGCATTTT. As protein: CASSPRGPQHF.